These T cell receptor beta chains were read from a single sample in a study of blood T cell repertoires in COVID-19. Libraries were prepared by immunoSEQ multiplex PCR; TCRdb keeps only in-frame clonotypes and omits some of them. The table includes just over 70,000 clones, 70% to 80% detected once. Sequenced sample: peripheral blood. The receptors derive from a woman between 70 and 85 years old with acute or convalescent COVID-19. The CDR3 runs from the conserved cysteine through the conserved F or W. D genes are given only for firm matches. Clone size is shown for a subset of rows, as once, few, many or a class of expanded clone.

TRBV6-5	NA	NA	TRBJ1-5	TGTGCCAGCAAGGTTAACAGTCCTACTTATCAGCCCCAGCATTTT	CASKVNSPTYQPQHF
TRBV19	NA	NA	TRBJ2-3	TGTGCCAGTACCCTCGGGAACCCCGAAGATACGCAGTATTTT	CASTLGNPEDTQYF
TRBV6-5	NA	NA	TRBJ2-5	TGTGCCAGCAGCTGGGGCGGGACCCAGTACTTC	CASSWGGTQYF
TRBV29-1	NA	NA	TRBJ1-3	TGCAGCGTCCACTCTGGAAACACCATATATTTT	CSVHSGNTIYF
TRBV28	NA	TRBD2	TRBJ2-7	TGTGCCAGCGGCAGACTAGCGGGAGGTGCCGAGCAGTACTTC	CASGRLAGGAEQYF
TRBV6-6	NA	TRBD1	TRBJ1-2	TGTGCCAGCAGTTACTCCGGGACAGGAGCCACCTATGGCTACACCTTC	CASSYSGTGATYGYTF
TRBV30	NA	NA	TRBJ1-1	TGTGCCTGGAGTGTACGGGAGGCTTTCTTT	CAWSVREAFF
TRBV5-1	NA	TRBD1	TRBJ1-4	TGCGCCAGCAGCCGGGGACAGGGGGAAAAACTGTTTTTT	CASSRGQGEKLFF
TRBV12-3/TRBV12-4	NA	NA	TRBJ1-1	TGTGCCAGCAATACGGGGGGCGGAAAAGCTTTCTTT	CASNTGGGKAFF
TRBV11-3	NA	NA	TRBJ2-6	TGTGCCAGCAGCTTAGGAGGGACAGGGGCCAACGTCCTGACTTTC	CASSLGGTGANVLTF
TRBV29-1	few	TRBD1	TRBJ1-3	TGCAGCGTTGAAGATGGGGGACAGGGGAATTTATATTTT	CSVEDGGQGNLYF
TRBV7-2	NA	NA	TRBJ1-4	TGTGCCAGCAGCTCATTCTCCGGGACGGGGGGGGAAAAACTGTTTTTT	CASSSFSGTGGEKLFF
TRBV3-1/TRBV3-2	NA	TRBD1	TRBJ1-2	TGTGCCAGCAGCCTAGGACAGGGGGCAAGCTATGGCTACACCTTC	CASSLGQGASYGYTF
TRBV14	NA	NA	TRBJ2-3	TGTGCCAGCAGCCCGGGAGATACGCAGTATTTT	CASSPGDTQYF
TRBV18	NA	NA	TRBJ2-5	TGTGCCAGCTCACCCCGCGGACTCATGCAAGAGACCCAGTACTTC	CASSPRGLMQETQYF
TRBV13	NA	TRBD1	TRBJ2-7	TGTGCCAGCAGCCCTGGGACAGCCCCTTCCTACGAGCAGTACTTC	CASSPGTAPSYEQYF
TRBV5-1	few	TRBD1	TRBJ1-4	TGCGCCAGCAGCTCGGACAGGTCCCCTCTGTTTTTT	CASSSDRSPLFF
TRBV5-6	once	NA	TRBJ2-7	TGTGCCAGCAGCTTGGTGGGCAGAAGCTCCTACGAGCAGTACTTC	CASSLVGRSSYEQYF
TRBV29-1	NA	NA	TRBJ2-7	TGCAGCGTCCTGGGGGGGCTCAACGAGCAGTACTTC	CSVLGGLNEQYF
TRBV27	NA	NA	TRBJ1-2	TGTGCCAGCAGTTCCCCGTTGGGGCCCTACACCTTC	CASSSPLGPYTF
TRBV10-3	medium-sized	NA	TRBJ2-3	TGTGCCATCAGTGTAACTAGCAAAGAAAATACGCAGTATTTT	CAISVTSKENTQYF
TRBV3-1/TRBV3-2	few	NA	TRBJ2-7	TGTGCCAGCAGCCAAGATGGACTCCGCTACGAGCAGTACTTC	CASSQDGLRYEQYF
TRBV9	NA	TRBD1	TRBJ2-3	TGTGCCAGCAGCCCTCGGACAGGGGCGAGAACGCAGTATTTT	CASSPRTGARTQYF
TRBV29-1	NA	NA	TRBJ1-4	TGCAGCGTGACTCAAGGGGCGGAAAAACTGTTTTTT	CSVTQGAEKLFF
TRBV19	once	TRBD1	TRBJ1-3	TGTGCCAGTAGGGGACAGGGCTCTGGAAACACCATATATTTT	CASRGQGSGNTIYF
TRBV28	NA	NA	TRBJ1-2	TGTGCCAGCAGGCCGATCAGTGGTGGTGCGGGCCGCTCCCACTATGGCTACACCTTC	CASRPISGGAGRSHYGYTF
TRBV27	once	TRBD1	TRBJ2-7	TGTGCCAGCAGTTCCTCAGGACAGGGGGAACAAAGGCAGTACTTC	CASSSSGQGEQRQYF
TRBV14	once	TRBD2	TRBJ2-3	TGTGCCAGCAGCCAGAGAGCGGGAGTTGGCACAGATACGCAGTATTTT	CASSQRAGVGTDTQYF
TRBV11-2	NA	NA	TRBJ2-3	TGTGCCAGCAGCTTACCCCCGGGTAGAGGTACAGATACGCAGTATTTT	CASSLPPGRGTDTQYF
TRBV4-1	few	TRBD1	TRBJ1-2	TGCGCCAGCAGCCAGATGACAGGGGGCGACTATGGCTACACCTTC	CASSQMTGGDYGYTF
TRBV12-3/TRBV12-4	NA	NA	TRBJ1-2	TGTGCCAGCACCCCTGGAGGCTACTATGGCTACACCTTC	CASTPGGYYGYTF
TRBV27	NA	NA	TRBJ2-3	TGTGCCAGCACGGAGGGGACAGCCGGTGGAGATACGCAGTATTTT	CASTEGTAGGDTQYF
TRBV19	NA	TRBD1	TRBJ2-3	TGTGCCAGTAGTGCCGGACAGGTCACAGATACGCAGTATTTT	CASSAGQVTDTQYF
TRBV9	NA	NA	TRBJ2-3	TGTGCCAGCAGCCCCGGCGAGCGGAACACAGATACGCAGTATTTT	CASSPGERNTDTQYF
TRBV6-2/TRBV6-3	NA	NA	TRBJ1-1	TGTGCCAGCAGTTCCCCGGACACCTTGAGGGCTTTCTTT	CASSSPDTLRAFF
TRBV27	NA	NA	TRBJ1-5	TGTGCCAGCAGTTGGAGGGAAGCTCAGCCCCAGCATTTT	CASSWREAQPQHF
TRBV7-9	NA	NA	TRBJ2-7	TGTGCCAGCAGCTTTGGAGGGAGCCCCTACGAGCAGTACTTC	CASSFGGSPYEQYF
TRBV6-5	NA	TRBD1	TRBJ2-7	TGTGCCAGCAGAAAGGGACAGGGTTACTCCTACGAGCAGTACTTC	CASRKGQGYSYEQYF
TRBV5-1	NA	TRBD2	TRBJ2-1	TGCGCCAGCAGCTTGGAACTAGCGTTATACAATGAGCAGTTCTTC	CASSLELALYNEQFF
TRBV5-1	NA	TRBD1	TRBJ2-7	TGCGCCAGCAGAGGGGACAGCCACGAGCAGTACTTC	CASRGDSHEQYF
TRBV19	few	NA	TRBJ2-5	TGTGCCAGTAGTATAGGGGCGACGGCTAAAGAGACCCAGTACTTC	CASSIGATAKETQYF
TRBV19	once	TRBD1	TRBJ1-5	TGTGCCAGTAGTATAGATTTCAAGGGGGCAGGCAATCAGCCCCAGCATTTT	CASSIDFKGAGNQPQHF
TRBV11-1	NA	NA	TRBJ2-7	TGTGCCAGCAGCCCATCCAGGGTACACGAGCAGTACTTC	CASSPSRVHEQYF
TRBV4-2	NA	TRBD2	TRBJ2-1	TGTGCCAGCAGCCCTACTCGGACTAGCGGGGGTTGGGATGAGCAGTTCTTC	CASSPTRTSGGWDEQFF
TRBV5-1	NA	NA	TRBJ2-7	TGCGCCAGCAGCTTTCTTGCGGGGGCCTCCTACGAGCAGTACTTC	CASSFLAGASYEQYF
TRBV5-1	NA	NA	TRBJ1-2	TGCGCCAGCAGCCACATGGGGGGGTCTGGGAGCTACACCTTC	CASSHMGGSGSYTF
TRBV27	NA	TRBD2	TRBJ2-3	TGTGCCAGCGGTATGACTAGCGGGCTCGGGGATACGCAGTATTTT	CASGMTSGLGDTQYF
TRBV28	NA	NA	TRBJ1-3	TGTGCCAGCAGTCCCACGGGAGGAAACACCATATATTTT	CASSPTGGNTIYF
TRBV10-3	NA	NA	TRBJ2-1	TGTGCCATCAGTAGCGAGTATGAGCAGTTCTTC	CAISSEYEQFF
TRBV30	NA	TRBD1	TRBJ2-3	TGTGCCTGGAGTCCAGGGGGCCCTGGCACAGATACGCAGTATTTT	CAWSPGGPGTDTQYF
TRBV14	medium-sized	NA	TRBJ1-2	TGTGCCAGCAGCCAAGTTGCCAGTGCTGGCTACACCTTC	CASSQVASAGYTF
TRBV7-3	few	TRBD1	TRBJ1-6	TGTGCCAGCAGCTCCCGACAGGGGCCCAATTCACCCCTCCACTTT	CASSSRQGPNSPLHF
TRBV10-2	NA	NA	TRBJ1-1	TGCGCCAGCAGTTCCTCCTCTTTCGGGTACCAAGCTTTCTTT	CASSSSSFGYQAFF
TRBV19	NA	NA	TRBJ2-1	TGTGCCAGTAGTATATGGGCTAGCGACTCCTACAATGAGCAGTTCTTC	CASSIWASDSYNEQFF
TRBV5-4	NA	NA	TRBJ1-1	TGTGCCAGCAGCTTAGGAGGGTCCATGAACACTGAAGCTTTCTTT	CASSLGGSMNTEAFF
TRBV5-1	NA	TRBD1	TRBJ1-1	TGCGCCAGCAGCTTGGGATCTACAGGGGGGAGCACTGAAGCTTTCTTT	CASSLGSTGGSTEAFF
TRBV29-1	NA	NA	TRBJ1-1	TGCAGCGTTGAAGACACAGACACTGAAGCTTTCTTT	CSVEDTDTEAFF